The 32 T cell receptor beta chains below were found in one sample sequenced in a study of cytomegalovirus exposure and HLA in healthy donors (dated by TCRdb to about 2017). The library was generated by the immunoSEQ multiplex PCR assay. For the multiplex PCR, a mixture combining 60 forward primers for TCR Vbeta segments and 13 reverse primers for TCR Jbeta segments was used. The source is immuneACCESS, and TCRdb retained only in-frame sequences with V and J called. Part of the clones is not carried over; for the studies checked, unresolved V genes explain less than half of this, and the remainder is unexplained. Present in this sample are 130,000 to 150,000 clones, 77% of which were seen just once. Under 5.5% of the sample belongs to the ten largest clones. What was sequenced was PBMCs. Receptors were obtained from a woman aged 45-65 years in good health and CMV-seronegative.

The chain links TRBV9 to TRBJ1-3; 7 nucleotides agree with TRBD1. Trimming cost V 2 bases and J 1 base; bases outside gene matches: 3. CDR1 is SGDLS and CDR2 is YYNGEE in the germline V gene. The CDR3 sequence is 15 residues long. The DNA of the CDR3 is TGTGCCAGCAGCGTCGACAGGGATTCTGGAAACACCATATATTTT. Residues: CASSVDRDSGNTIYF.

This rearrangement joins TRBV7-2 to TRBJ2-3; the D gene is possibly TRBD2 (7 bases). The germline V gene has CDR1 SGHTA and CDR2 FQGNSA. The CDR3 has 15 residues. Between the trimmed V and J ends, which lost 1 base and 3 bases, there was a span of 11 bases. Here the CDR3 reads CASSLVGGLTDTQYF. CDR3 in DNA: TGTGCCAGCAGCTTAGTGGGGGGGCTTACAGATACGCAGTATTTT.

This chain uses TRBV19 with TRBJ1-2; the D is unclear. The V gene lost 7 bases and the J gene lost 4 bases, with 16 bases spanning the gap. The CDR3 covers 14 residues. Germline lookup yields CDR1 LNHDA and CDR2 SQIVND (reference sequence). The CDR3 protein is CASTRYGVAYGYTF. The CDR3 DNA reads as TGTGCCAGTACCCGATACGGGGTAGCCTATGGCTACACCTTC.

This chain joins TRBV2 and TRBJ2-5, with 8 bases that match TRBD1. The CDR3 runs 14 residues. V shed 6 bases, J shed 1 base, and the junction held 4 bases outside the gene matches. Germline assignment: CDR1 SNHLY and CDR2 FYNNEI. CDR3 loop: CASSNDRGQETQYF. CDR3 nucleotides: TGTGCCAGCAGCAACGACAGGGGCCAAGAGACCCAGTACTTC.

This chain links TRBV4-3 with TRBJ2-3; 12 nucleotides align to TRBD2. CDR1 LGHNA and CDR2 YSLEER come from the germline V gene. Trimming removed 1 base from V and 6 bases from J; junction bases left unmatched: 2. There are 15 residues in the CDR3. The CDR3 region is CASSQASGGADTQYF. In DNA form, the CDR3 reads TGCGCCAGCAGCCAAGCTAGCGGGGGGGCCGATACGCAGTATTTT.

This rearrangement joins TRBV7-2 to TRBJ2-5; TRBD1 might be the D (6 bases). This CDR3 is 17 amino acids long. Germline CDR1 is SGHTA and CDR2 is FQGNSA. The V end was cut by 1 base, the J end by 3 bases, with 18 bases between. CDR3 residues: CASSLVIGTSYKETQYF. Here the CDR3 DNA reads TGTGCCAGCAGCTTAGTCATCGGGACAAGTTATAAAGAGACCCAGTACTTC.

The gene calls are TRBV27 and TRBJ1-4; 8 nucleotides agree with TRBD1. The CDR3 has 15 residues. Germline CDR1 MNHEY, CDR2 SMNVEV (reference sequence). Trimming at V came to 5 bases and at J to 8 bases, leaving 10 bases not matched to a gene. The CDR3 loop reads CASSINRGREEKLFF. The DNA for the CDR3 is TGTGCCAGCAGTATCAACAGGGGGAGGGAGGAAAAACTGTTTTTT.

The J gene is TRBJ1-2, the V gene TRBV7-2; TRBD1 aligns across 9 bases. CDR1 is SGHTA and CDR2 is FQGNSA in the germline V gene. This CDR3 contains 13 residues. Trimming removed 5 bases from V and 4 bases from J; junction bases left unmatched: 2. The CDR3 sequence: CASSATGGYGYTF. The CDR3 DNA sequence: TGTGCCAGCAGCGCGACAGGGGGCTATGGCTACACCTTC.

J is TRBJ2-5 and V is TRBV7-6, with D possibly matching TRBD2 (6 bases). The DNA end lines up better with TRBJ2-7; the J call may be wrong. Germline CDR1 is SGHVS and CDR2 is FNYEAQ. The CDR3 has 13 residues. The CDR3, as DNA: TGTGCCAGCAGCCCAAGAGAGGGAGGCGAGCAGTACTTC. This translates into CASSPREGGEQYF.

This chain connects TRBV6-5 to TRBJ2-7, with 9 bases identical to TRBD1. Looked up from germline, CDR1 is MNHEY and CDR2 is SVGAGI. The length of the CDR3 is 15 residues. The V and J ends lost 5 bases and 7 bases, in that order; junction bases with no gene match: 12. In DNA form, the CDR3 reads TGTGCCAGCAGTGGAACGGGACAGGGCGCTCGGGAGCAGTACTTC. As protein: CASSGTGQGAREQYF.

As for this clone: Germline and junction disagree at one end, which may indicate a read error. The chain uses TRBV7-7 and TRBJ2-5, with 7 bases aligning to TRBD1. The CDR3 contains 13 residues. Looked up from germline, CDR1 is SSHAT and CDR2 is FNYEAQ (reference sequence). The CDR3 DNA follows: TGTGCTAGCAGCCGGGACAGTCGGGAGACCCAGTACTTC. As protein: CASSRDSRETQYF. The whole variable domain, filled in from reference TRBV7-7 and TRBJ2-5, reads GAGVSQSPRYKVTKRGQDVTLRCDPISSHATLYWYQQALGQGPEFLTYFNYEAQPDKSGLPSDRFSAERPEGSISTLTIQRTEQRDSAMYRCASSRDSRETQYFGPGTRLLVL.

This clone was counted between two and nine times. V usage is TRBV19 and J usage is TRBJ2-2; 12 positions agree with TRBD1. V lost 8 bases and J lost 4; bases outside the gene matches: 5. CDR1 is LNHDA, CDR2 SQIVND, per germline (reference sequence). The CDR3 spans 15 residues. For the CDR3, the DNA is TGTGCCAGTGGGGACAGGGGGCGCGGCACCGGGGAGCTGTTTTTT. This codes for CASGDRGRGTGELFF.

This chain uses TRBV19 with TRBJ2-1; tentatively, D is TRBD2 (6 bases). Deletions cut 1 base from V and 0 bases from J, with 10 bases between. Germline assignment: CDR1 LNHDA and CDR2 SQIVND (reference sequence). The CDR3 totals 16 residues. The CDR3 sequence: CASSIAGLLSYNEQFF. The DNA of the CDR3 is TGTGCCAGTAGTATAGCCGGACTACTCTCCTACAATGAGCAGTTCTTC.

This clone was seen more than once but under ten times. The gene calls are TRBV6-5 and TRBJ1-4; TRBD1 aligns across 10 bases. V lost 6 bases, J lost 8 bases, and 3 bases stayed unmatched. CDR3 size: 13 residues. Germline loops: CDR1 MNHEY, CDR2 SVGAGI. CDR3 amino acids: CASRGTGEEKLFF. The CDR3 region has the DNA TGTGCCAGCAGAGGGACAGGGGAAGAAAAACTGTTTTTT.

This clone was counted at least ten times. V and J are TRBV4-2 and TRBJ2-7; TRBD2 aligns across 9 bases. Germline trimming cut 0 bases from V and 7 bases from J; bases unmatched to any gene: 16. Per the germline V gene, CDR1 is LGHNA and CDR2 is YNFKEQ. This CDR3 comprises 18 residues. This CDR3 is CASSQDTGFLGGGEEQYF. The CDR3 nucleotides read TGTGCCAGCAGCCAAGATACCGGCTTTTTGGGCGGGGGGGAGGAGCAGTACTTC.

CDR3 in DNA: TGTGCCAGCAGTCTTAGAGGGGGCTCTAATTCACCCCTCCACTTT. This codes for CASSLRGGSNSPLHF. The chain employs TRBV25-1 and TRBJ1-6, with TRBD1 matching over 7 bases. The trim removed 5 bases at V and 6 bases at J, leaving 7 bases unmatched. Per the germline V gene, CDR1 is MGHDK and CDR2 is SYGVNS. The CDR3 is 15 residues long.

The count of this clone is one. The CDR3 reads CASSSLRGRYEQYF. The CDR3 nucleotides read TGTGCCAGCAGCAGCCTCAGGGGAAGGTACGAGCAGTACTTC. V usage is TRBV5-6 and J usage is TRBJ2-7, with D possibly TRBD1 on 6 matching bases. The CDR3 covers 14 residues. Trimming took off 4 bases at V and 4 bases at J, with 15 bases between the two ends. In germline, CDR1 is SGHDT, CDR2 YYEEEE. The entire variable domain, with the rest obtained from reference TRBV5-6 and TRBJ2-7, is as follows: DAGVTQSPTHLIKTRGQQVTLRCSPKSGHDTVSWYQQALGQGPQFIFQYYEEEERQRGNFPDRFSGHQFPNYSSELNVNALLLGDSALYLCASSSLRGRYEQYFGPGTRLTVT.

The chain employs TRBV7-2 and TRBJ2-7, with 11 bases lining up with TRBD2. The J segment lost 9 bases and the V segment lost 5 bases, leaving 9 bases of the junction unmatched. The CDR3 runs 14 residues. Germline assignment: CDR1 SGHTA and CDR2 FQGNSA. The CDR3 nucleotides read TGTGCCAGCAGCCAGGGGCTAGCGGGGGGTGGGCAGTACTTC. Translated, it gives CASSQGLAGGGQYF.

The chain joins TRBV19 to TRBJ1-4; D is unclear. The CDR3 covers 12 residues. Trimming stripped 3 bases from V and 6 bases from J, with 5 bases between. Per the germline V gene, CDR1 is LNHDA and CDR2 is SQIVND (reference sequence). The CDR3 nucleotides are TGTGCCAGTAGTATCGGTCATGAAAAACTGTTTTTT. This gives the protein CASSIGHEKLFF.

V is TRBV18 and J is TRBJ2-7; D may be TRBD2 (6 bases). Germline CDR1 is KGHSH and CDR2 is LQKENI. V was cut by 0 bases and J by 4 bases, with 13 bases left in between. There are 15 residues in the CDR3. For the CDR3, the DNA is TGTGCCAGCTCACCACCGTCCGGGGGTAGATACGAGCAGTACTTC. Translation: CASSPPSGGRYEQYF.

J is TRBJ1-5 and V is TRBV7-9, with D unresolved. CDR1 SEHNR and CDR2 FQNEAQ come from the germline V gene (reference sequence). With 1 base removed from V and 4 bases from J, the gap between germline ends came to 14 bases. The CDR3 has 16 residues. The DNA for the CDR3 is TGTGCCAGCAGCTTAGGGAGTCCGCACATGAATCAGCCCCAGCATTTT. It codes for CASSLGSPHMNQPQHF. The full variable domain, in which reference TRBV7-9 and TRBJ1-5 provide the parts outside the CDR3, is DTGVSQNPRHKITKRGQNVTFRCDPISEHNRLYWYRQTLGQGPEFLTYFQNEAQLEKSRLLSDRFSAERPKGSFSTLEIQRTEQGDSAMYLCASSLGSPHMNQPQHFGDGTRLSIL.

Concerning this clone: Additional DNA sequences in this sample encode the identical CDR3. This rearrangement joins TRBV30 to TRBJ2-1, with a weak D call TRBD2 (5 bases). CDR1 and CDR2 from the germline V gene are GTSNPN and SVGIG (reference sequence). V was trimmed by 1 base and J by 8 bases, leaving 15 bases between them. This CDR3 has 14 amino acids. The CDR3 loop is CAWSARLAVYEQFF. In DNA form, the CDR3 reads TGTGCCTGGAGTGCGCGGCTAGCTGTCTATGAGCAGTTCTTC.

The chain carries TRBV30 and TRBJ1-3, with D possibly matching TRBD1 (6 bases). Trimming left V 4 bases short and J 2 bases short, with 15 bases between. The CDR3 consists of 15 residues. Germline V gives CDR1 GTSNPN, CDR2 SVGIG (reference sequence). CDR3 sequence: CAWITGPKPGNTIYF. DNA for the CDR3: TGTGCCTGGATTACAGGGCCTAAACCTGGAAACACCATATATTTT.

The chain carries TRBV5-1 and TRBJ2-7; tentatively, D is TRBD2 (6 bases). The V end was cut by 4 bases, the J end by 3 bases, with 23 bases between. Germline V lookup: CDR1 SGHRS, CDR2 YFSETQ. CDR3 length: 17 residues. This CDR3 is CASSPGVSSQGNYEQYF. The DNA for the CDR3 is TGCGCCAGCAGCCCGGGGGTTTCCAGTCAGGGCAACTACGAGCAGTACTTC.

This sequence joins TRBV5-4 and TRBJ1-6, with 9 bases aligning to TRBD1. This CDR3 is built from 14 residues. The trim removed 5 bases at V and 9 bases at J, leaving 6 bases unmatched. Germline V gene sequence: CDR1 SGHNT, CDR2 YYREEE (reference sequence). The CDR3 region is CASSYRGQGSPLHF. CDR3 nucleotide sequence: TGTGCCAGCAGTTACAGGGGGCAGGGTTCACCCCTCCACTTT.

This clone showed up just a few times. This chain uses TRBV19 with TRBJ1-5; TRBD1 is a possible D gene (5 bases). The CDR3 has 16 amino acids. Trimming cost V 4 bases and J 6 bases, with 19 bases left between them. Germline V gene lookup returns CDR1 LNHDA and CDR2 SQIVND (reference sequence). CDR3: CASSNPRDSLGQPQHF. The CDR3 DNA is TGTGCCAGTAGTAACCCCCGGGACTCACTAGGTCAGCCCCAGCATTTT.

The chain employs TRBV28 and TRBJ2-6, with D possibly being TRBD2 (6 bases). The germline V and J ends were trimmed by 7 bases and 9 bases, with 16 bases remaining between them. Germline CDR1 MDHEN, CDR2 SYDVKM. The CDR3 is 14 residues long. DNA of the CDR3: TGTGCCAGCACTCCGTCCGGGGGTGGCAACGTCCTGACTTTC. The encoded protein is CASTPSGGGNVLTF.

V is TRBV5-1 and J is TRBJ1-1, with 7 positions matching TRBD1. Germline CDR1 SGHRS, CDR2 YFSETQ. The CDR3 extends over 15 amino acids. J gave up 4 bases and V 5 bases, and 11 bases lay outside the gene matches. CDR3 bases: TGCGCCAGCAGTGCGGGACAGTCGGGGAGCACTGAAGCTTTCTTT. This sequence encodes CASSAGQSGSTEAFF.

The chain combines TRBV15 with TRBJ1-4, with 9 bases identical to TRBD1. V lost 3 bases and J lost 15; bases outside the gene matches: 8. Germline CDR1 is LNHNV and CDR2 is YYDKDF (reference sequence). The CDR3 extends over 13 amino acids. CDR3 sequence: CATSRDRGAVVFF. For the CDR3, the DNA is TGTGCCACCAGCAGGGACAGGGGAGCTGTGGTGTTTTTT.

CDR3 in amino acids: CASSHGVGNTEAFF. CDR3 nucleotide sequence: TGCGCCAGCAGTCATGGAGTCGGAAACACTGAAGCTTTCTTT. J is TRBJ1-1 and V is TRBV10-1, with no clear D. The germline CDR1 and CDR2 sequences are WNHNN and SYGVQD (reference sequence). There are 14 residues in the CDR3. The germline V and J ends were trimmed by 5 bases and 2 bases, with 12 bases remaining between them.

This chain uses TRBV14 with TRBJ2-5; 8 positions match TRBD1. V was clipped by 4 bases and J by 4 bases; unmatched bases: 8. Germline loops: CDR1 SGHDN, CDR2 FVKESK. This CDR3 spans 15 amino acids. The CDR3 region has the DNA TGTGCCAGCAGCCCAGGACAGGGAGTGGGAGAGACCCAGTACTTC. Its protein is CASSPGQGVGETQYF. The complete variable domain, with remaining parts taken from reference TRBV14 and TRBJ2-5, reads EAGVTQFPSHSVIEKGQTVTLRCDPISGHDNLYWYRRVMGKEIKFLLHFVKESKQDESGMPNNRFLAERTGGTYSTLKVQPAELEDSGVYFCASSPGQGVGETQYFGPGTRLLVL.

V gene TRBV30 combines with J gene TRBJ2-7, with 7 positions matching TRBD2. V was clipped by 6 bases and J by 3 bases; unmatched bases: 8. Germline CDR1 is GTSNPN and CDR2 is SVGIG (reference sequence). The CDR3 spans 13 residues. CDR3 nucleotides: TGTGCCTGTCGGCGGCCTAGCGGCTACGAGCAGTACTTC. Its translation is CACRRPSGYEQYF. The complete variable domain, with remaining parts taken from reference TRBV30 and TRBJ2-7, reads SQTIHQWPATLVQPVGSPLSLECTVEGTSNPNLYWYRQAAGRGLQLLFYSVGIGQISSEVPQNLSASRPQDRQFILSSKKLLLSDSGFYLCACRRPSGYEQYFGPGTRLTVT.